Listed here is a single T cell receptor (beta chain). Antigen specificity is unknown. Genomic DNA (about 2 micrograms) was obtained from cryopreserved PBMCs for construction of TCR beta libraries. The sample is drawn from a study of cytotoxic CD8 clonotypes in ibrutinib-treated CLL. Study at large: Partial responses totalled some 24 and complete responses 2; after median approximately 6 years, roughly 14 remained remitted and approximately twelve progressed. Broader study findings: The study found baseline clonality above age-matched healthy donors, tracking circulating CD8+ T-cell counts. Clonality climbed at ibrutinib response, then dropped toward baseline at progression.

Generated by immunoSEQ multiplex PCR, the TCRdb table keeps only in-frame clones and is missing some. The sample lists about 130,000 clones, 75% to 90% seen once, with roughly 2% in the top ten. The receptor comes from a human donor with chronic lymphocytic leukemia. The source was PBMCs, collected after 24 months of ibrutinib treatment.

CDR3 in DNA: TGCGCCAGCAGCCACCCCGGGACAGGGAACACTGAAGCTTTCTTT. Translation gives CASSHPGTGNTEAFF. The rearrangement links TRBV5-1 to TRBJ1-1; the match to TRBD1 covers 8 bases. The CDR3 has 15 amino acids. From germline, CDR1 is SGHRS and CDR2 YFSETQ. V lost 4 bases to trimming and J lost 1 base; unmatched junction nucleotides: 6.